The sequence of this T cell receptor (beta chain) was determined in a study of blood T cell repertoires in COVID-19 (TCRdb year 2020). Describing the broader study: Samples covering the acute and convalescent phases of COVID-19 were provided by collaborators in the United States, Italy and Spain. The prospective study material was composed of cDNA or gDNA derived from T cells, B-cell-depleted T cells, or PBMCs. The dataset comprised deeply sampled blood TCRbeta repertoires from subjects exposed to, actively infected with, or recovered from COVID-19. The repertoires were released in a freely available public database intended as a resource for research on the immune response to SARS-CoV-2. The samples were drawn from two sources: the first 160 participants of the ongoing ImmuneRACE study, and some 1,300 subjects contributed by 6 global collaborators. A de-identified subject ID, COVID-19 status, age in years and sex were almost always included in the sample metadata. Where available, HLA class I and class II types were taken from metadata supplied by the sample provider and were not determined by assay-based typing. Summary of the overall study and its limitations: The quantity of clinical and demographic metadata differed by source and by participant and was supplied without curation.

As for this clone: Its antigen has not been determined. The record has no base qualities; no much larger clone is one base away.

TCRbeta CDR3 regions were amplified from genomic DNA by means of the immunoSEQ Assay, a bias-controlled multiplex PCR. The paper's data handling went like this. Nucleated cell counts per sample were estimated from amplification of reference gene primers within the assay. To quantify the absolute abundance of each unique TCRbeta CDR3 rearrangement, sequence reads were collapsed and filtered. For each sample, productive Simpson clonality was calculated as the square root of Simpson's diversity index over productive rearrangements. TCRdb re-hosts the immuneACCESS table, in-frame sequences only. Its copies lack some clones; in the studies checked, an unresolved V gene accounts for under half of them, and the cause for the rest is not known. The V and J calls and clone size are taken from that table; D and trimming were inferred from the DNA. The sample profile shows 300,000 to 400,000 clones; around 85% of them were found once. The ten largest clones capture 1.5% to 2% of the sample.

Spanning cysteine to phenylalanine, the CDR3 consists of 16 amino acids. Here the CDR3 DNA is all that survives: 48 bases in frame from base 1. The germline V gene (reference sequence) yields DFQATT for CDR1 and SNEGSKA for CDR2. Compared with germline, V lacks 3 bases and J lacks 6 bases; bases without a gene match: 15. Participants in the prospective study were enrolled through a virtual design, were aged about 18 to 90 years, and lived in approximately 24 United States geographic areas. To assign participants to cohorts, the prospective study relied on clinical history that participants themselves reported in a screening survey and a study questionnaire. Exposed participants were defined as having been in contact with someone with a PCR-confirmed or clinician-diagnosed COVID-19 case within 2 weeks of study entry. Mobile phlebotomists in the prospective study collected whole blood, serum and a nasopharyngeal or oropharyngeal swab from every participant. Additional blood draws and questionnaires over an approximately 2-month period could optionally be provided by prospective study participants. Blood samples from the prospective study were shipped frozen or at room temperature prior to DNA extraction.

The sequencing input was PBMCs or T cells enriched from blood (not recorded which). The TCR sequence derives from a woman in her thirties who had been exposed to COVID-19. The chain is assembled from TRBV20-1 and TRBJ2-5, and 8 junction bases match TRBD1. The CDR3 protein: CSASPLPGQVVQTQYF. The DNA sequence is as follows: TGCAGTGCTAGTCCCTTACCGGGACAGGTTGTACAGACCCAGTACTTC.